This T cell receptor beta chain was identified during a study of cytomegalovirus exposure and HLA in healthy donors (dated 2017 in TCRdb). Context from the whole study: An earlier analysis of 587 of the donors reported 276 Gb of sequence data and 117 million unique TCR beta sequences obtained from about 170 million T cells. About 300 gigabases of sequencing data and 70 million to 100 million unique TCR sequences were included in an early release covering about 620 HLA-typed donors. Among the roughly 400 genotyped donors, around 81% belonged to the genetic ancestry cluster associated with self-reported Caucasian donors. The aim of the study was to test whether cataloging public T cell receptors could identify signatures of past pathogen exposure. The study profiled the T cell repertoires of 500 to 800 subjects by immunosequencing and related them to cytomegalovirus serostatus. In addition to the first cohort of 650 to 750 subjects, a separate validation cohort of under 150 different subjects was used. To predict cytomegalovirus infection status, the study combined high-throughput TCR immunosequencing, statistical association of individual TCRs with disease status, and machine learning. A later analysis re-analyzed previously published TCR beta repertoires from 650 to 800 donors and added high-resolution HLA genotyping to study TCR occurrence patterns. In the later analysis, no new phenotypic data were used to find candidate immune exposures; instead, reliance was placed on TCR beta sequences and their occurrence across donors. An earlier analysis of fewer than 750 of the donors used high-throughput TCR beta sequencing to judge whether each TCR beta V gene segment behaved as functional or pseudogenic. Alongside the repertoire data, information on donor age, sex, ethnicity and CMV serostatus was compiled. A later genetic analysis used genome-wide SNP genotypes for about three fifths of the roughly 700 donors, treating that subset as a discovery cohort. All discovery cohort repertoires had been generated using a single sequencing platform. HLA typing covered class I and class II loci at four-digit resolution. The number of donors typed differed by locus, with about 620-630 for A, B, C, DRB1 and DQB1, roughly 520 for DQA1, 600 to 610 for DPA1, and roughly 450 for DPB1. Because of strong linkage in the cohort, a handful of DR-DQ haplotypes were treated as single units for association and clustering. Across under 500 genotyped donors of the cohort, an average of about 200,000 unique TCR beta nucleotide sequences per donor were sequenced, and around 20% of those sequences were non-productive.

On this clone: What antigen it recognizes has not been identified. Base-call qualities are not available, and no considerably larger clone is one nucleotide away.

The cohort was made up of 500 to 850 healthy bone marrow donors. Cohort members were all nominally healthy when sampled, although unrecorded immune exposures were likely present. The donor was CMV seronegative and was included in the group of 352 seronegative cohort members. Every donor gave a peripheral blood sample, and the peripheral blood mononuclear cells from that sample were used for TCR beta sequencing. Genomic DNA was extracted from the blood cell samples with the Qiagen DNeasy Blood Extraction Kit. Overall results and qualifications from the work: Correlated functional status among segregating V segments might reflect linkage disequilibrium, but an unknown experimental factor could not be ruled out. In a later analysis, HLA-associated TCR beta chains were found to be more clonally expanded and to have lower generation probabilities than equally common non-associated chains. A later analysis found that most CMV-associated TCR beta chains appeared HLA-restricted, with HLA associations seemingly driven largely by CMV exposure. This cohort had only TCR beta chains sequenced, and the lack of alpha or paired-chain data limited which features could be detected. A few of the identified cytomegalovirus-associated TCR beta chains were confirmed in vitro to be specific for cytomegalovirus antigens. A later genetic analysis reported fewer N-insertions in productive TCRs among donors in an Asian-associated ancestry cluster than the roughly 640-donor mean. Broadly in line with IMGT annotations, most TCR beta V segments showed up in productive rearrangements about 90% or about 30% of the time in an earlier analysis of around 600 of the donors. In a later analysis, 16,951 TCR beta sequences were associated with specific HLA alleles at a false discovery rate of 0.05. Presence/absence analyses assumed roughly uniform sequencing depth across donors, an assumption that may not hold. V-gene and J-gene trimming of TCR beta chains was associated with a missense DCLRE1C variant in a later genetic analysis, and the association was replicated in an independent cohort. When HLA alleles, especially DR and DQ, strongly co-occurred, attributing TCR associations to individual alleles was difficult. A further reported finding was that TCR beta sequences accurately predicted the HLA-A and HLA-B alleles for most subjects in the first cohort. Cytomegalovirus status was reported to be diagnosed by the classifier with high specificity and sensitivity in both the original and validation cohorts. For the cohort, immune exposure information was limited to CMV serostatus. According to a later analysis, parvovirus B19, influenza, CMV and Epstein-Barr virus appeared linked to several top co-occurrence clusters. The study listed 164 TCR beta chains as associated with cytomegalovirus. The authors suggested that the approach could potentially be extended to other disease states and immunological phenotypes. According to a later analysis, TCR association rates differed among HLA loci, with DRB1 alleles showing the most associated TCRs and HLA-C alleles showing the fewest. HLA typing was unavailable for some donors at each locus, so association tests used only the typed subset. The sequencing pipeline was judged likely to have produced a cluster of highly shared sequence variants as a technical artifact. The earlier analysis of 587 of the donors excluded around 17 rarely observed V segments, including chromosome 9 orphons, because counts were too low. Most TCR sequences were observed very rarely across donors, whereas some public TCRs were present in many individuals.

Library preparation used the immunoSEQ multiplex PCR assay. The multiplex PCR relied on a mix of 60 forward primers for TCR Vbeta segments and 13 reverse primers for TCR Jbeta segments. A multiplex PCR assay on genomic DNA amplified the CDR3 region of rearranged TCR beta genes. The amplified TCR beta libraries were sequenced on the Illumina HiSeq System as 87-base-pair reads. Per the source publication's procedure: Across the 500 to 850 repertoires, a later analysis counted 80 million or so unique TCR beta chains, roughly 11 million of which were shared by at least two donors. To remove PCR and sequencing errors, raw reads were error-corrected and collapsed into unique sequences using a nearest-neighbor algorithm that merged closely related sequences. Alignment of CDR3 sequences to IMGT reference sequences was used to assign V, D and J gene segments. For a sequence to be retained, a match of at least six nucleotides to both a V gene segment and a J gene segment was required. A rearrangement was called productive if the CDR3 had no stop codons and remained in frame with V and J, and every other rearrangement was called non-productive. CDR3 was defined according to IMGT convention as the region running from the second conserved V-encoded cysteine to the conserved J-encoded phenylalanine. In an earlier analysis of around 600 of the donors, sequences lacking an unambiguous match to a single V gene segment were excluded. An earlier analysis of 500 to 600 of the donors classified V segments as functional when productive rearrangements were above 56.7% and as segregating when the standard deviation between donors was above 5%. A statistical classification framework was developed to diagnose cytomegalovirus status using the catalog of TCR beta chain sequences. A later analysis assigned V and J genes by comparing TCR nucleotide sequences with IMGT/GENE-DB human TR gene sequences. In a later analysis, CDR3 sequences and most-parsimonious VDJ recombination scenarios were assigned using the TCRdist pipeline. In a later analysis, each TCR beta chain was defined by its CDR3 amino acid sequence together with its V-gene family, and reads lacking a unique V-gene family were excluded. As a way to deal with suspected cross-contamination and a sequencing artifact, a later analysis dropped 592 nucleotide sequences that were highly shared and had low generation probability. A later analysis calculated a clonal expansion index for each public chain from normalized within-repertoire ranks of inferred template counts. Generation probabilities in a later analysis came from a VDJ recombination model fitted to out-of-frame rearrangements, and those results were checked against IGoR. In a later analysis, TCR-TCR, TCR-HLA and TCR-CMV co-occurrence was scored with hypergeometric tests, and a repertoire-size bias correction was applied to TCR pairs. A later analysis estimated false discovery rates by permuting HLA or CMV assignments 20 times. In a later analysis, co-occurring TCRs were grouped with DBSCAN, and TCRdist sequence similarity was added when clustering was performed within HLA-allele-positive subsets. Co-occurrence clustering excluded repertoires with fewer than 30,000 or more than 120,000 public chains, plus five with anomalous nucleotide sharing. TCRdb obtained this table from immuneACCESS and retained in-frame rearrangements with V and J assigned. These tables miss some clones; where compared with another copy, unresolved V genes account for less than half of the shortfall, and the remainder is unexplained. The D gene and trimming were derived from the DNA, and the V and J assignments and clone size from that table. The sample table lists 55,000 to 70,000 clones, about four fifths of them with a count of one. The ten top clones hold 3% to 4.5% of the sample.

The source is a middle-aged woman in good health and CMV-seronegative. Sequenced input: PBMCs.

CDR3 protein: CASSQDGGALMGDNEQFF. The nucleotides read TGCGCCAGCAGCCAAGATGGGGGGGCGTTGATGGGAGACAATGAGCAGTTCTTC. The chain is made from TRBV4-3 and TRBJ2-1; TRBD2 is perhaps the D gene, given 7 matching bases. The germline ends are 20 bases apart after V is trimmed by 0 bases and J by 5 bases. The CDR3 measures 18 amino acids from cysteine to phenylalanine. Only CDR3 DNA remains: 54 bases, in frame from the first base. The germline V gene encodes CDR1 LGHNA and CDR2 YSLEER.